The clone carrying this T cell receptor (beta chain) was picked up many times. The time point here: newly diagnosed GD, antithyroid drugs for less than 3 months. RNA isolated from PBMCs was used to make the TCR library. In each case, Graves' disease was diagnosed per American Thyroid Association guidelines. As a group, patients came from one endocrinology department in Xi'an, China. The data are from a study of regulatory T cells in long-lasting Graves disease. According to the study, TCR beta libraries were built with iRepertoire HTBI primers and CDR3-region Arm-PCR. TCRdb independently ran MiXCR on the multiplex PCR reads; one entry per CDR3 protein. In the table there are more than 400,000 distinct CDR3 sequences, about a sixth of which are singletons. These data also formed part of another study, on T cells in Graves' hyperthyroidism and ophthalmopathy. That work adds: Blood shared most expanded thyroid clonotypes above 0.001.

Material: peripheral blood mononuclear cells (PBMCs), obtained at new diagnosis, from a patient treated with antithyroid drugs. This clonotype was sampled from a woman in her twenties or thirties with Graves disease.

CDR3 sequence (DNA): TGCAGTGCTAGAGACCCTAGCGGGGAAAACATTCAGTACTTC. As protein: CSARDPSGENIQYF. The chain carries TRBV20-1 and TRBJ2-4; 9 positions agree with TRBD2. This CDR3 has 14 residues. V dropped 0 bases and J dropped 5; count of bases not matched to a gene: 2. Germline lookup yields CDR1 DFQATT and CDR2 SNEGSKA (reference sequence).